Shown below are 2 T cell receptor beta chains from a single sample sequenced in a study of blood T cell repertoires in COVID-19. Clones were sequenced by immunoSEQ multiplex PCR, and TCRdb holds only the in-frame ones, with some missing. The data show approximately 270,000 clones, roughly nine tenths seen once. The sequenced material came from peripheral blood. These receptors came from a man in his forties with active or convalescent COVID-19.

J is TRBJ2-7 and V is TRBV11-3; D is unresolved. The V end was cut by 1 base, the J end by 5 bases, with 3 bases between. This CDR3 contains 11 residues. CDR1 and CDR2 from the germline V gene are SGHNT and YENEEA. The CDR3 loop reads CASSLGNEQYF. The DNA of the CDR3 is TGTGCCAGCAGCTTAGGTAACGAGCAGTACTTC.

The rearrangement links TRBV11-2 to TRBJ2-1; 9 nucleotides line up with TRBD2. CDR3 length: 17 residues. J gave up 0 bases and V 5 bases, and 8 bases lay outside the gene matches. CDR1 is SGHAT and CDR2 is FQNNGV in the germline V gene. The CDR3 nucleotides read TGTGCCAGCAGCCCGATGGGCGGGGGGGCCTCCTACAATGAGCAGTTCTTC. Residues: CASSPMGGGASYNEQFF.